This T cell receptor beta chain was found in a study of T cells expressing NK-cell markers. Study context: Repertoire data for TCR beta were derived from sorted T cells (CD3+CD56+NKG2C+, CD3+CD56+NKG2C- and CD3+CD56-NKG2C+). Findings and caveats of the study: Dominant NKG2C+ clonotypes were found to form about 1.0-7.0% of CD8+ T cells in over five donors.

Concerning this clonotype itself: Its target is not known.

Looked up from germline, CDR1 is SGHTA and CDR2 is FQGTGA. The CDR3 totals 15 residues. 5'RACE template switching built TCR beta cDNA with unique molecular identifiers. TCRdb re-called the 5' RACE reads and catalogs CDR3 proteins one per entry, DNA excluded. The specimen's table records over 250,000 distinct CDR3 sequences. The sequenced sample was blood T cells: a sorted CD56 or NKG2C T cell subset, CD4+ or CD8+ T cells, or bulk PBMC T cells (not recorded which). This TCR came from a woman aged 18 to 69 in good health. This chain joins TRBV7-3 and TRBJ1-6; TCRdb names TRBD1, which stays unverified in the absence of DNA. The chain's CDR3 is CASSLGQGSNSPLHF. Using reference TRBV7-3 and TRBJ1-6 for the parts outside the CDR3, the full variable domain is GAGVSQTPSNKVTEKGKYVELRCDPISGHTALYWYRQSLGQGPEFLIYFQGTGAADDSGLPNDRFFAVRPEGSVSTLKIQRTERGDSAVYLCASSLGQGSNSPLHFGNGTRLTVT.